This T cell receptor (beta chain) was obtained from a study of blood T cell repertoires in COVID-19. Turning to this clone: The sample holds other DNA sequences that translate to the same CDR3.

Per the study methods: It was from reference gene primer amplification that nucleated cell counts were estimated. Some clones are missing from TCRdb's copy, which holds only in-frame ones; the method was immunoSEQ multiplex PCR. That table gives V, J and clone size, and the DNA gave D and trimming. Found here are fewer than 400,000 clones, 87% of them singletons; the top ten hold around 10%. Germline V gives CDR1 MNHEY, CDR2 SVGAGI. V was pared by 2 bases and J by 4 bases, with 8 bases between. The CDR3 consists of 13 residues. Cohort allocation depended upon clinical history that participants reported.

Sequenced: PBMCs or T cells enriched from blood (not recorded which). This rearrangement joins TRBV6-5 to TRBJ1-1; maybe TRBD1 (5 bases). The TCR was taken from a woman aged 45-60 years who had recovered from COVID-19. CDR3 in amino acids: CASSYGGGTEAFF. The CDR3 region has the DNA TGTGCCAGCAGTTACGGGGGGGGCACTGAAGCTTTCTTT.